These 14 T cell receptor beta chains originate from one sample sequenced in a study of shared clonotypes between healthy human individuals. Produced via immunoSEQ multiplex PCR; TCRdb's table is partial and in-frame only. This table holds roughly 2.6 million clones, around nine tenths found once. The sample was naive CD4+ T cells sorted from blood. Subset: CD45RA+ positively selected. These receptors came from a man between 18 and 29 years old in good health.

The rearrangement links TRBV10-3 to TRBJ2-7; tentative D call: TRBD1 (6 bases). The ends were cut back, 0 bases at V and 3 bases at J, with 12 bases in the middle. This CDR3 comprises 15 residues. The germline V gene encodes CDR1 ENHRY and CDR2 SYGVKD. The CDR3 reads CAISESQQGNYEQYF. The CDR3 region has the DNA TGTGCCATCAGTGAGTCCCAACAGGGTAACTACGAGCAGTACTTC.

J is TRBJ1-5 and V is TRBV7-8; weak D call: TRBD1 (6 bases). Between the trimmed V and J ends, which lost 2 bases and 1 base, there was a span of 12 bases. The germline gives CDR1 SGHVS, CDR2 FQNEAQ. CDR3 length: 16 residues. The CDR3, as DNA: TGTGCCAGCAGCTTACTCAGGGGAGAAAGCAATCAGCCCCAGCATTTT. Translated, it gives CASSLLRGESNQPQHF.

This chain joins TRBV7-2 and TRBJ2-3; possible D gene TRBD1, 6 bases. CDR1 is SGHTA, CDR2 FQGNSA, per germline. Trimming took off 1 base at V and 5 bases at J, with 19 bases between the two ends. CDR3 length: 17 amino acids. The CDR3 sequence is CASSLVGSGTGRDTQYF. In DNA form, the CDR3 reads TGTGCCAGCAGCTTAGTAGGGTCCGGCACAGGGAGAGATACGCAGTATTTT.

The V gene is TRBV4-1, the J gene TRBJ2-1; 8 nucleotides match TRBD2. The CDR3 covers 17 residues. V was pared by 0 bases and J by 5 bases, with 9 bases of the junction left unmatched. Germline lookup yields CDR1 MGHRA and CDR2 YSYEKL. CDR3 in DNA: TGCGCCAGCAGCCAAGAAGCTGTCGGGGGGGAGGACAATGAGCAGTTCTTC. It yields the protein CASSQEAVGGEDNEQFF.

The chain couples TRBV28 to TRBJ2-7; D is possibly TRBD1 (6 bases). This CDR3 contains 14 residues. Trimming removed 3 bases from V and 2 bases from J, with 11 bases in between. The germline CDR1 and CDR2 sequences are MDHEN and SYDVKM. The CDR3 sequence is CASSFQGFTYEQYF. CDR3 bases: TGTGCCAGCAGTTTCCAGGGGTTTACCTACGAGCAGTACTTC.

V and J are TRBV10-3 and TRBJ2-2, with 12 bases aligning to TRBD2. CDR1 is ENHRY and CDR2 is SYGVKD in the germline V gene. The CDR3 runs to 15 residues. V lost 6 bases and J lost 7; bases outside the gene matches: 6. The CDR3 reads CAIRRTSGTGGELFF. The CDR3 bases are TGTGCCATCAGGAGGACTAGCGGGACTGGCGGGGAGCTGTTTTTT.

The gene calls are TRBV5-6 and TRBJ2-5; 12 positions agree with TRBD2. Germline V gene sequence: CDR1 SGHDT, CDR2 YYEEEE. V lost 4 bases to trimming and J lost 9 bases; unmatched junction nucleotides: 4. The CDR3 extends over 13 amino acids. CDR3 nucleotide sequence: TGTGCCAGCAGCCAGGGACTAGCGGGTCCCCAGTACTTC. It encodes CASSQGLAGPQYF.

Comments on this clone: Distinct nucleotide sequences in the sample also encode this CDR3. The chain uses TRBV11-2 and TRBJ2-7; weak D call: TRBD2 (5 bases). The germline CDR1 and CDR2 sequences are SGHAT and FQNNGV. This CDR3 contains 12 residues. Between the trimmed V and J ends, which lost 0 bases and 7 bases, there was a span of 7 bases. The CDR3 nucleotides are TGTGCCAGCAGCTTAGATCGACTAGAGCAGTACTTC. Translation gives CASSLDRLEQYF. Complete variable domain (other parts from reference TRBV11-2 and TRBJ2-7): EAGVAQSPRYKIIEKRQSVAFWCNPISGHATLYWYQQILGQGPKLLIQFQNNGVVDDSQLPKDRFSAERLKGVDSTLKIQPAKLEDSAVYLCASSLDRLEQYFGPGTRLTVT.

The rearrangement uses TRBV30 and TRBJ1-5; TRBD1 might be the D (5 bases). The length of the CDR3 is 14 residues. The V and J ends lost 2 bases and 2 bases respectively, with 10 bases between them. Germline V gives CDR1 GTSNPN, CDR2 SVGIG (reference sequence). The CDR3 is CAWSRDRGNQPQHF. Here the CDR3 DNA reads TGTGCCTGGAGTCGGGACCGAGGCAATCAGCCCCAGCATTTT.

The chain joins TRBV12-5 to TRBJ2-7; 8 bases are a match to TRBD2. Per the germline V gene, CDR1 is LGHNT and CDR2 is FRNRAP. V trimming: 0 bases; J trimming: 0 bases; junction bases outside the gene matches: 22. The CDR3 loop spans 22 amino acids. CDR3 in DNA: TGTGCTAGTGGTTTGGTACGAGGGGCACTTGGGGGCCCCGGGACTAGCTCCTACGAGCAGTACTTC. It yields the protein CASGLVRGALGGPGTSSYEQYF.

In the case of this clone: Other DNA sequences within the sample encode an identical CDR3. The chain combines TRBV15 with TRBJ2-1; D tentatively fits TRBD1 or TRBD2 (5 bases each). Germline V gene data show CDR1 as LNHNV and CDR2 as YYDKDF (reference sequence). Trimming pared 0 bases from V and 1 base from J, leaving 10 bases between. This CDR3 has 16 residues. The chain's CDR3 is CATSRDGTGSYNEQFF. The CDR3 bases are TGTGCCACCAGCAGAGACGGGACGGGTTCCTACAATGAGCAGTTCTTC.

Regarding this clone: This same CDR3 is encoded by further DNA sequences in the sample. This chain links TRBV30 with TRBJ1-1; D is ambiguous. CDR3 length equals 12 residues. The V end lost 0 bases, the J end lost 4 bases, and 6 bases lay between the germline ends. Germline V gene lookup returns CDR1 GTSNPN and CDR2 SVGIG (reference sequence). CDR3 nucleotides: TGTGCCTGGAGTGTACTTAGCACTGAAGCTTTCTTT. It yields the protein CAWSVLSTEAFF.

This chain joins TRBV30 and TRBJ1-1; no firm D call. Germline V lookup: CDR1 GTSNPN, CDR2 SVGIG (reference sequence). The CDR3 contains 14 residues. With 0 bases removed from V and 0 bases from J, the gap between germline ends came to 8 bases. The CDR3 sequence is CAWSVPPMNTEAFF. In DNA, the CDR3 is TGTGCCTGGAGTGTACCGCCGATGAACACTGAAGCTTTCTTT.

The chain employs TRBV6-6 and TRBJ2-7, with 7 positions matching TRBD2. The CDR3 is made up of 13 amino acids. Germline V gives CDR1 MNHNY, CDR2 SVGAGI (reference sequence). V shed 7 bases and J 0 bases; nucleotides not matched to a gene: 3. CDR3 nucleotide sequence: TGTGCCAGCACACGCGGGGGCTCCTACGAGCAGTACTTC. Its translation: CASTRGGSYEQYF.